Listed here is a single T cell receptor beta chain. The sample comes from a study of blood T cell repertoires in COVID-19. Germline V gene data show CDR1 as SNHLY and CDR2 as FYNNEI. V was trimmed by 6 bases and J by 4 bases, leaving 12 bases between them. The CDR3 totals 13 residues. The data were produced by immunoSEQ multiplex PCR, yet TCRdb's version contains in-frame clones alone and is incomplete. This sample has roughly 190,000 clones; 70% to 90% occur once, and the top ten carry about 0.77%. This clonotype was obtained from a woman under 30 who had recovered from COVID-19. The rearrangement uses TRBV2 and TRBJ1-1; D is possibly TRBD1 (6 bases). The sequenced sample was PBMCs or T cells enriched from blood (not recorded which). CDR3 loop: CASRGRGGTEAFF. CDR3 DNA sequence: TGTGCCAGCAGGGGAAGAGGGGGCACTGAAGCTTTCTTT.